Listed here are 8 T cell receptor beta chains from one sample, sequenced in a study of cytomegalovirus exposure and HLA in healthy donors. Assay: immunoSEQ multiplex PCR; the TCRdb copy retains only in-frame clones and omits some. The table lists approximately 130,000 clones, roughly 90% of them singletons. The sample taken for sequencing was PBMCs. The receptors were sampled from a young woman in good health and CMV-seronegative.

This chain uses TRBV6-1 with TRBJ2-7; D is undetermined. The CDR3 is 12 residues long. The V gene's germline CDR1 is MNHNS and CDR2 SASEGT. Deletions cut 4 bases from V and 7 bases from J, with 11 bases between. CDR3 bases: TGTGCCAGCAGTGCCCTAACTGAAGAGCAGTACTTC. This encodes CASSALTEEQYF.

The chain links TRBV7-9 to TRBJ2-5, with D perhaps TRBD1 (6 bases). Germline V CDR1 and CDR2: SEHNR, FQNEAQ (reference sequence). The V end was cut by 2 bases, the J end by 5 bases, with 9 bases between. The CDR3 totals 13 residues. CDR3 sequence reads: CASSLLGAETQYF. CDR3 DNA sequence: TGTGCCAGCAGCTTATTGGGGGCGGAGACCCAGTACTTC.

V usage is TRBV29-1 and J usage is TRBJ2-5; TRBD2 matches at 9 bases. Germline V lookup: CDR1 SQVTM, CDR2 ANQGSEA. The CDR3 runs to 14 residues. Unmatched junction bases numbered 4, after V lost 3 bases and J lost 2 bases. The CDR3 sequence is CSVEVAGGQETQYF. The CDR3 DNA reads TGCAGCGTTGAGGTGGCGGGGGGGCAAGAGACCCAGTACTTC.

The chain uses TRBV28 and TRBJ1-1; tentatively, D is TRBD1 (5 bases). The germline CDR1 and CDR2 sequences are MDHEN and SYDVKM. V was pared by 5 bases and J by 0 bases, with 13 bases between. The CDR3 sequence is 15 residues long. The CDR3 nucleotides are TGTGCCAGCAGTACAGGCGGGGCTATGAACACTGAAGCTTTCTTT. Residues: CASSTGGAMNTEAFF.

The CDR3 coding sequence is TGTGCCAGCAGCTTATACGGACTAGCGGGGGGACGCTACGAGCAGTACTTC. Encoded protein: CASSLYGLAGGRYEQYF. The chain links TRBV11-2 to TRBJ2-7, with 14 nucleotides matching TRBD2. Germline-derived CDR1 and CDR2 are SGHAT and FQNNGV. The CDR3 has 17 amino acids. V shed 2 bases and J 3 bases; nucleotides not matched to a gene: 6.

The genes are TRBV28 and TRBJ2-7; 8 positions agree with TRBD2. V trimming: 4 bases; J trimming: 5 bases; junction bases outside the gene matches: 22. In germline, CDR1 is MDHEN, CDR2 SYDVKM. The CDR3 has 19 amino acids. The CDR3 nucleotides read TGTGCCAGCAGTTGGCCAAGTCACTCGGGAGGGCCTAGAGGAAACGAGCAGTACTTC. Its translation is CASSWPSHSGGPRGNEQYF.

The gene calls are TRBV27 and TRBJ2-3, with TRBD1 matching 8 bases. Trimming removed 2 bases from V and 6 bases from J; junction bases left unmatched: 7. This CDR3 has 15 residues. Germline assignment: CDR1 MNHEY and CDR2 SMNVEV (reference sequence). The CDR3 nucleotides are TGTGCCAGCAGTTTAGACAGGGGTATAGTGGATACGCAGTATTTT. This translates into CASSLDRGIVDTQYF.

This chain uses TRBV9 with TRBJ1-1, with 8 nucleotides matching TRBD1. The V gene's germline CDR1 is SGDLS and CDR2 YYNGEE. The CDR3 spans 15 residues. The V gene end was trimmed by 1 base and the J gene end by 0 bases; junction bases not matched to a gene: 2. Here the CDR3 DNA reads TGTGCCAGCAGCGTAACGGACAGGGTGAACACTGAAGCTTTCTTT. It encodes CASSVTDRVNTEAFF.